The 15 T cell receptor beta chains below were found in one sample sequenced in a study of blood T cells in healthy people across ages. Through a sample-barcoded 5' primer and a J-beta primer mix, a second PCR was run for about 6 to 11 cycles. TCRdb reprocessed the 5' RACE reads with MiXCR, giving one entry per CDR3 protein. The table shows about 1.4 million distinct CDR3 sequences, with around 59% occurring only once. Source material: blood. The origin of the receptors is a man younger than 30 in good health.

CDR3 loop: CASSSRTPSHYGYTF. The DNA of the CDR3 is TGTGCCAGCAGTTCCCGGACACCTTCTCACTATGGCTACACCTTC. The chain joins TRBV6-2 or TRBV6-3 to TRBJ1-2; TRBD1 is a possible D gene (5 bases). Germline V gene lookup returns CDR1 MNHEY and CDR2 SVGEGT. The CDR3 is 15 residues long. V lost 4 bases and J lost 3, with 15 bases in between.

The V gene is TRBV4-1, the J gene TRBJ1-3; a possible D gene is TRBD1 (5 bases). V lost 4 bases and J lost 0, with 13 bases in between. The CDR3 consists of 16 residues. Germline-derived CDR1 and CDR2 are MGHRA and YSYEKL. CDR3: CASSRAGRTSGNTIYF. In nucleotides, the CDR3 is TGCGCCAGCAGCCGAGCGGGACGGACCTCTGGAAACACCATATATTTT.

The chain uses TRBV6-5 and TRBJ1-2; 10 bases map to TRBD1. The V segment lost 7 bases and the J segment 8 bases; nucleotides outside the gene matches: 10. Germline-derived CDR1 and CDR2 are MNHEY and SVGAGI. CDR3 length equals 14 residues. CDR3 amino acids: CASTIPGTGDGYTF. The CDR3 DNA reads TGTGCCAGCACCATTCCCGGGACAGGGGACGGCTACACCTTC.

CDR3 in DNA: TGTGCCAGCAGTTTACTAATAACTAGCGGGAGGGCTGAGCAGTTCTTC. This translates into CASSLLITSGRAEQFF. The gene calls are TRBV27 and TRBJ2-1; 13 bases match TRBD2. The CDR3 is made up of 16 amino acids. Per germline, CDR1 MNHEY and CDR2 SMNVEV (reference sequence). V was clipped by 2 bases and J by 9 bases; unmatched bases: 7.

The rearrangement links TRBV28 to TRBJ1-1; a weak D match, TRBD1 (6 bases). The CDR3 has 12 amino acids. Trimming left V 7 bases short and J 9 bases short, with 15 bases between. The germline V gene encodes CDR1 MDHEN and CDR2 SYDVKM. The CDR3 nucleotides are TGTGCCAGCAAGGGCGCCGGACAGCAAGCTTTCTTT. It encodes CASKGAGQQAFF.

Only a few counts were recorded for this clonotype. V and J are TRBV6-5 and TRBJ1-6; D call uncertain. The V and J ends lost 6 bases and 5 bases respectively, with 14 bases between them. Germline CDR1 reads MNHEY; CDR2 reads SVGAGI. This CDR3 region has 15 residues. The CDR3 here is CASSPRQHDNSPLHF. CDR3 sequence (DNA): TGTGCCAGCAGCCCCCGGCAGCATGATAATTCACCCCTCCACTTT.

J is TRBJ2-5 and V is TRBV9; TRBD1 matches at 8 bases. The CDR3 has 15 amino acids. CDR1 and CDR2 (germline): SGDLS, YYNGEE. With V trimmed by 0 bases and J by 4 bases, 5 bases remained unmatched. The CDR3 is CASSVGTGSRETQYF. CDR3 DNA: TGTGCCAGCAGCGTAGGGACAGGGAGTCGAGAGACCCAGTACTTC.

The chain combines TRBV2 with TRBJ2-7; 7 bases align to TRBD1. Germline values: CDR1 SNHLY, CDR2 FYNNEI. The CDR3 runs to 14 residues. J was trimmed by 4 bases and V by 3 bases; bases with no gene match: 6. DNA for the CDR3: TGTGCCAGCAGTGAGATGGGCAGGGGGTACGAGCAGTACTTC. Its protein product is CASSEMGRGYEQYF.

The rearrangement uses TRBV2 and TRBJ2-2; 8 bases map to TRBD1. This CDR3 is built from 14 residues. After removal of 7 bases from V and 6 bases from J, the junction contained 7 bases not matched to a gene. CDR1 and CDR2 from the germline V gene are SNHLY and FYNNEI. Written as DNA, the CDR3 is TGTGCCAGCAACAACAGGGGGGTGGCCGGGGAGCTGTTTTTT. This gives the protein CASNNRGVAGELFF.

The rearrangement links TRBV7-8 to TRBJ2-3, with 7 bases aligning to TRBD2. V shed 4 bases and J 2 bases; nucleotides not matched to a gene: 6. The CDR3 is 15 amino acids. In germline, CDR1 is SGHVS, CDR2 FQNEAQ. The CDR3 coding sequence is TGTGCCAGCAGCTCTCGGACTAGGAACACAGATACGCAGTATTTT. Residues: CASSSRTRNTDTQYF.

The V call is TRBV5-1, the J call TRBJ1-2, with D perhaps matching TRBD1 (5 bases). Germline CDR1 is SGHRS and CDR2 is YFSETQ. The CDR3 has 14 residues. The ends were cut back, 4 bases at V and 3 bases at J, with 13 bases in the middle. CDR3 in DNA: TGCGCCAGCAGCGCGTCGGGGGGTGACTATGGCTACACCTTC. Residues: CASSASGGDYGYTF.

The rearrangement joins TRBV7-9 to TRBJ2-1; no firm D call. The CDR3 loop spans 16 amino acids. The V gene's germline CDR1 is SEHNR and CDR2 FQNEAQ (reference sequence). Trimming removed 1 base from V and 4 bases from J, with 14 bases in between. CDR3 nucleotides: TGTGCCAGCAGCTTAGGAGGTGGCCAGATTTACAATGAGCAGTTCTTC. Protein product: CASSLGGGQIYNEQFF.

The chain uses TRBV20-1 and TRBJ1-1; D possibly corresponds to TRBD1 (5 bases). Trimming shortened V by 5 bases and J by 1 base, and 14 bases separated the two germline ends. CDR1 and CDR2 from the germline V gene are DFQATT and SNEGSKA (reference sequence). The CDR3 is made up of 14 amino acids. CDR3 DNA sequence: TGCAGTGCTCCTCCCCAGGGAGGGAACACTGAAGCTTTCTTT. Translated, it gives CSAPPQGGNTEAFF.

The chain carries TRBV4-2 and TRBJ2-1; 14 bases are shared with TRBD2. Germline V gene sequence: CDR1 LGHNA, CDR2 YNFKEQ. V was pared by 0 bases and J by 8 bases, with 6 bases of the junction left unmatched. The CDR3 is 17 amino acids. This chain's CDR3 is CASSQEGTSGSSYEQFF. The CDR3 coding sequence is TGTGCCAGCAGCCAAGAGGGGACTAGCGGGAGTTCGTATGAGCAGTTCTTC.

Only one count was recorded for this clonotype. This sequence joins TRBV20-1 and TRBJ2-3, with 7 bases that match TRBD1. The CDR3 spans 14 residues. Looked up from germline, CDR1 is DFQATT and CDR2 is SNEGSKA (reference sequence). J lost 2 bases, V lost 3 bases, and 5 bases had no gene match. CDR3 region: CSARVQGVTDTQYF. The CDR3 bases are TGCAGTGCTAGGGTGCAGGGGGTCACAGATACGCAGTATTTT.